These T cell receptor beta chains were read from a single sample in a study of tumor-infiltrating lymphocytes in oesophageal squamous cell carcinoma. TCRdb reanalysed the PCR reads using MiXCR and keeps one entry per CDR3 protein. Of 15,000 to 25,000 distinct CDR3 sequences in the sample, less than 45% were seen once. Sequenced input: esophageal tumor tissue. These receptors came from a male donor with esophageal squamous cell carcinoma. Each CDR3 is given with its conserved first and last residue. The order of the fields is CDR3 length, V gene, clone size, J gene, D gene, CDR3 protein, CDR3 DNA. D genes are given only for firm matches. Size values are once, few and many counts, or a class for expanded clones, and some rows have none.

>13|TRBV2|many|TRBJ1-1|NA
CASSQTENTEAFF
TGTGCCAGCAGCCAAACAGAGAACACTGAAGCTTTCTTT
>15|TRBV7-3|many|TRBJ2-7|NA
CASSLSGTTYNEQYF
TGTGCCAGCAGCTTAAGCGGGACGACCTACAATGAGCAGTACTTC
>15|TRBV7-3|NA|TRBJ2-3|NA
CASSGSGGVFDTQYF
TGTGCCAGCAGCGGGTCCGGTGGGGTGTTTGATACGCAGTATTTT
>13|TRBV5-1|many|TRBJ2-5|NA
CASSLANQETQYF
TGCGCCAGCAGCTTGGCTAACCAAGAGACCCAGTACTTC
>13|TRBV11-2|many|TRBJ1-1|NA
CASSSALGTEAFF
TGTGCCAGCAGCTCAGCGTTGGGCACTGAAGCTTTCTTT
>15|TRBV28|many|TRBJ2-3|NA
CASSPGGARPDTQYF
TGTGCCAGCAGTCCGGGGGGCGCAAGGCCAGATACGCAGTATTTT
>15|TRBV25-1|medium-sized|TRBJ1-6|TRBD1
CASSEGTAHNSPLHF
TGTGCCAGCAGTGAAGGGACAGCCCATAATTCACCCCTCCACTTT
>16|TRBV7-2|NA|TRBJ2-7|TRBD2
CASSFLAGRGANEQYF
TGTGCCAGCAGCTTCCTAGCGGGCCGTGGGGCCAATGAGCAGTACTTC
>15|TRBV7-9|once|TRBJ2-5|NA
CASSLQRGAQETQYF
TGTGCCAGCAGCCTCCAACGGGGTGCTCAAGAGACCCAGTACTTC
>13|TRBV12-3/TRBV12-4|NA|TRBJ2-1|TRBD1
CASRVDRANEQFF
TGTGCCAGCAGGGTGGACAGGGCTAATGAGCAGTTCTTC
>13|TRBV6-6|NA|TRBJ2-5|NA
CASSWQESDTQYF
TGTGCCAGCAGTTGGCAGGAGTCAGATACGCAGTACTTC
>13|TRBV6-6|NA|TRBJ2-3|NA
CASSYDAGDTQYF
TGTGCCAGCAGTTACGACGCTGGGGATACGCAGTATTTT
>14|TRBV10-3|medium-sized|TRBJ2-1|NA
CAISEGLKGNEQFF
TGTGCCATCAGTGAGGGGTTGAAGGGCAATGAGCAGTTCTTC
>15|TRBV19|NA|TRBJ2-1|TRBD2
CASSISGGVYNEQFF
TGTGCCAGTAGTATCTCGGGAGGTGTCTACAATGAGCAGTTCTTC
>15|TRBV10-3|NA|TRBJ2-4|NA
CAISDGQSTVDIQYF
TGTGCCATCAGTGACGGACAGTCGACGGTGGACATTCAGTACTTC
>18|TRBV19|NA|TRBJ2-7|TRBD2
CASTHGGGGRPTYNEQYF
TGTGCCAGTACCCACGGCGGGGGCGGGAGGCCTACCTACAATGAGCAGTACTTC
>15|TRBV7-6|many|TRBJ1-6|TRBD1
CASSTATGRNSPLHF
TGTGCCAGCAGCACAGCGACAGGGAGGAATTCACCCCTCCACTTT
>12|TRBV7-3|NA|TRBJ2-1|NA
CASSLAVSEQFF
TGTGCCAGCAGCTTAGCCGTTAGTGAGCAGTTCTTC
>15|TRBV7-2|NA|TRBJ1-1|NA
CASSLALAGRTEAFF
TGTGCCAGCAGCTTAGCGCTAGCGGGGCGGACTGAAGCTTTCTTT
>14|TRBV7-6|few|TRBJ2-5|NA
CASSPSGIQETQYF
TGTGCTAGCAGCCCATCGGGGATACAAGAGACCCAGTACTTC
>15|TRBV6-9|NA|TRBJ2-7|TRBD2
CASSYTSGGPYEQYF
TGTGCCAGCAGTTACACTAGCGGGGGGCCCTACGAGCAGTACTTC
>15|TRBV7-8|NA|TRBJ2-7|TRBD1
CASSPRGQGIYEQYF
TGTGCCAGCAGCCCGAGGGGACAGGGGATATACGAGCAGTACTTC
>15|TRBV27|NA|TRBJ2-1|TRBD2
CASSPLAGTYNEQFF
TGTGCCAGCAGTCCACTAGCGGGCACCTACAATGAGCAGTTCTTC
>14|TRBV5-8|NA|TRBJ1-1|NA
CASSLGGGNTEAFF
TGTGCCAGCAGCTTGGGTGGGGGGAACACTGAAGCTTTCTTT
>16|TRBV12-5|NA|TRBJ2-1|TRBD2
CASGLGAGGPVNEQFF
TGTGCTAGTGGTTTGGGAGCGGGAGGGCCGGTAAATGAGCAGTTCTTC
>15|TRBV18|many|TRBJ2-7|TRBD2
CASSLTGTSAYEQYF
TGTGCCAGCTCACTTACCGGGACTAGCGCCTACGAGCAGTACTTC
>14|TRBV7-2|few|TRBJ2-7|TRBD2
CASSRLAGAYEQYF
TGTGCCAGCAGCCGACTAGCGGGGGCCTACGAGCAGTACTTC
>13|TRBV20-1|NA|TRBJ1-1|NA
CSAPLSGNTEAFF
TGCAGTGCTCCCCTTAGTGGGAACACTGAAGCTTTCTTT
>18|TRBV7-4|few|TRBJ2-3|TRBD2
CASSSPGALAGGADTQYF
TGTGCCAGCAGCTCCCCTGGGGCCCTAGCGGGAGGTGCAGATACGCAGTATTTT
>14|TRBV7-9|many|TRBJ2-5|TRBD2
CASSRTSGVETQYF
TGTGCCAGCAGCCGTACTAGCGGTGTTGAGACCCAGTACTTC
>13|TRBV2|many|TRBJ1-2|NA
CASSEKQNYGYTF
TGTGCCAGCAGTGAGAAACAAAACTATGGCTACACCTTC
>14|TRBV6-1|medium-sized|TRBJ1-1|NA
CASAYWAGNTEAFF
TGTGCCAGCGCCTATTGGGCAGGGAACACTGAAGCTTTCTTT
>13|TRBV12-3/TRBV12-4|many|TRBJ2-5|TRBD1
CASSHRGPETQYF
TGTGCCAGCAGTCACAGGGGGCCGGAGACCCAGTACTTC
>14|TRBV19|few|TRBJ2-7|NA
CASRKAGPSYEQYF
TGTGCCAGTAGAAAGGCGGGACCCTCCTACGAGCAGTACTTC
>17|TRBV7-6|NA|TRBJ2-7|TRBD2
CASSSPETAGGLGEQYF
TGTGCCAGCAGCTCCCCTGAAACAGCGGGAGGGCTTGGCGAGCAGTACTTC
>19|TRBV10-3|NA|TRBJ2-5|NA
CAISESAPIGLGIQETQYF
TGTGCCATCAGTGAGTCGGCCCCGATAGGGTTGGGGATACAAGAGACCCAGTACTTC
>15|TRBV11-2|NA|TRBJ2-7|TRBD2
CASSLGLAGYYEQYF
TGTGCCAGCAGCCTGGGACTAGCGGGGTACTACGAGCAGTACTTC
>13|TRBV27|medium-sized|TRBJ2-4|NA
CASSLSKGHIQYF
TGTGCCAGCAGTTTGAGTAAGGGACACATTCAGTACTTC
>13|TRBV7-3|many|TRBJ2-2|NA
CASSRRNTGELFF
TGTGCCAGCAGCAGAAGAAACACCGGGGAGCTGTTTTTT
>15|TRBV18|NA|TRBJ2-2|TRBD1
CASSPQTGGDGELFF
TGTGCCAGCTCACCACAGACAGGGGGTGACGGGGAGCTGTTTTTT
>18|TRBV7-6|NA|TRBJ2-6|NA
CASSLGPSLVRGANVLTF
TGTGCCAGCAGCTTAGGACCGAGTCTAGTCCGTGGGGCCAACGTCCTGACTTTC
>15|TRBV7-3|once|TRBJ2-1|NA
CASSFIAGPYNEQFF
TGTGCCAGCAGCTTCATAGCAGGACCCTACAATGAGCAGTTCTTC
>15|TRBV7-8|many|TRBJ2-3|TRBD2
CASSLSGGGAVMQYF
TGTGCCAGCAGCCTCTCCGGGGGGGGGGCGGTTATGCAGTATTTT
>16|TRBV7-9|many|TRBJ2-5|NA
CASSSRVGNLQETQYF
TGTGCCAGCAGCTCCCGGGTGGGGAACCTTCAAGAGACCCAGTACTTC
>14|TRBV28|many|TRBJ1-2|NA
CASSLGSGDRGYTF
TGTGCCAGCAGTTTGGGATCGGGGGACCGTGGCTACACCTTC
>15|TRBV7-9|NA|TRBJ2-5|TRBD2
CASSLIGRDQETQYF
TGTGCCAGCAGCCTTATTGGGAGGGACCAAGAGACCCAGTACTTC
>13|TRBV5-3|few|TRBJ2-6|NA
CASRSGPRLHLRF
NA
>13|TRBV5-6|many|TRBJ1-2|NA
CASSFGGQYGYTF
TGTGCCAGCAGCTTTGGAGGACAGTATGGCTACACCTTC
>12|TRBV7-6|NA|TRBJ2-1|NA
CASSLAFDEQFF
TGTGCCAGCAGCTTAGCGTTCGATGAGCAGTTCTTC
>12|TRBV10-3|NA|TRBJ2-5|NA
CAIKDSKETQYF
TGTGCCATCAAGGACAGTAAAGAGACCCAGTACTTC